The sequence of this T cell receptor (beta chain) was determined in a study of prognosis after radiotherapy for stage I lung cancer. Trimming left V 3 bases short and J 7 bases short, with 16 bases between. This CDR3 has 14 residues. Germline V gene lookup returns CDR1 DFQATT and CDR2 SNEGSKA (reference sequence). This clonotype was counted many times. Genomic DNA was the source, and TCR beta CDR3 was amplified from it by two-round multiplex PCR. With primers specific to each TRBV and TRBJ gene, the first-round PCR was performed. TCRdb itself ran the multiplex PCR reads through MiXCR, one entry per CDR3 protein. The sample consists of tens of thousands of distinct CDR3 sequences, about 35% of them appearing once.

The material was PBMCs, obtained before or after stereotactic body radiation therapy (not recorded which). The chain couples TRBV20-1 to TRBJ1-5; D uncertain. The clonotype was recovered from a donor at least 50 years old with non-small cell lung cancer. The CDR3 protein is CSARDPRAVQPQHF. For the CDR3, the DNA is TGCAGTGCTAGGGACCCCCGGGCGGTGCAGCCCCAGCATTTT.